A selection of T cell receptor beta chains follows, all from one sample in a study of lymphopenia after photon versus proton radiotherapy. Some clones are missing from TCRdb's copy, which holds only in-frame ones; the method was immunoSEQ multiplex PCR. The sample shows some 30,000 clones, 90% of them seen only once. This specimen consisted of peripheral blood, obtained from a patient treated with photon-based radiotherapy. Receptor source: a woman aged 50 to 60 with pancreatic cancer. Each CDR3 is given with its conserved first and last residue. Fields, in order: D gene, V gene, clone size, J gene, CDR3 protein, CDR3 DNA. A D gene is named only where the DNA matches it firmly. Clone size is stated in some rows and not others, as once, few, many or a class when expanded.

d_gene: TRBD2; v_gene: TRBV28; abundance: once; j_gene: TRBJ2-7; CDR3aa: CASRLGLGVYEQYF; CDR3nt: TGTGCCAGCAGGTTGGGACTAGGGGTCTACGAGCAGTACTTC
d_gene: .; v_gene: TRBV7-9; abundance: .; j_gene: TRBJ1-1; CDR3aa: CASSLGSGTEAFF; CDR3nt: TGTGCCAGCAGCTTAGGGTCGGGCACTGAAGCTTTCTTT
d_gene: .; v_gene: TRBV19; abundance: .; j_gene: TRBJ2-1; CDR3aa: CASSLARSSYNEQFF; CDR3nt: TGTGCCAGTAGTTTAGCGCGGAGCTCCTACAATGAGCAGTTCTTC
d_gene: .; v_gene: TRBV28; abundance: .; j_gene: TRBJ2-7; CDR3aa: CASVRKGRPEQYF; CDR3nt: TGTGCCAGCGTCAGGAAGGGCAGGCCCGAGCAGTACTTC
d_gene: .; v_gene: TRBV2; abundance: .; j_gene: TRBJ1-2; CDR3aa: CASNVGNYGYTF; CDR3nt: TGTGCCAGCAACGTGGGAAACTATGGCTACACCTTC
d_gene: .; v_gene: TRBV28; abundance: .; j_gene: TRBJ1-2; CDR3aa: CASSEFENYGYTF; CDR3nt: TGTGCCAGCAGTGAATTCGAGAACTATGGCTACACCTTC
d_gene: .; v_gene: TRBV18; abundance: .; j_gene: TRBJ2-1; CDR3aa: CASSPSRGGSNEQFF; CDR3nt: TGTGCCAGCTCACCATCCAGGGGTGGGTCCAATGAGCAGTTCTTC
d_gene: TRBD2; v_gene: TRBV5-6; abundance: .; j_gene: TRBJ2-7; CDR3aa: CASSLVSSGRPSYEQYF; CDR3nt: TGTGCCAGCAGCTTGGTGTCTAGCGGGAGACCTAGCTACGAGCAGTACTTC
d_gene: .; v_gene: TRBV28; abundance: .; j_gene: TRBJ2-3; CDR3aa: CASSLRVVTDTQYF; CDR3nt: TGTGCCAGCAGTTTGAGAGTGGTGACAGATACGCAGTATTTT
d_gene: .; v_gene: TRBV5-1; abundance: .; j_gene: TRBJ2-1; CDR3aa: CASSLGTVYNEQFF; CDR3nt: TGCGCCAGCAGCTTGGGGACAGTCTACAATGAGCAGTTCTTC
d_gene: TRBD1; v_gene: TRBV27; abundance: .; j_gene: TRBJ1-1; CDR3aa: CACSRGRFFPDKDTEAFF; CDR3nt: TGTGCGTGCTCGAGGGGGCGTTTTTTCCCCGATAAGGATACTGAAGCTTTCTTT
d_gene: TRBD2; v_gene: TRBV7-8; abundance: .; j_gene: TRBJ2-2; CDR3aa: CASSSSGRADTGELFF; CDR3nt: TGTGCCAGCAGCTCCAGCGGGAGGGCCGACACCGGGGAGCTGTTTTTT
d_gene: .; v_gene: TRBV7-9; abundance: few; j_gene: TRBJ2-7; CDR3aa: CASSPEQGRIYEQYF; CDR3nt: TGTGCCAGCAGCCCGGAGCAGGGGAGAATCTACGAGCAGTACTTC
d_gene: .; v_gene: TRBV7-2; abundance: once; j_gene: TRBJ2-1; CDR3aa: CASSFRDGFYNEQFF; CDR3nt: TGTGCCAGCAGCTTCCGGGACGGCTTTTACAATGAGCAGTTCTTC
d_gene: .; v_gene: TRBV7-3; abundance: .; j_gene: TRBJ2-5; CDR3aa: CASSLGGGQETQYF; CDR3nt: TGTGCCAGCAGCCTCGGAGGCGGACAAGAGACCCAGTACTTC
d_gene: TRBD2; v_gene: TRBV6-1; abundance: .; j_gene: TRBJ2-7; CDR3aa: CASSDLSGLAGYEQYF; CDR3nt: TGTGCCAGCAGTGACCTTTCGGGACTAGCGGGCTACGAGCAGTACTTC
d_gene: .; v_gene: TRBV9; abundance: .; j_gene: TRBJ2-7; CDR3aa: CASSVGDSQGYEQYF; CDR3nt: TGTGCCAGCAGCGTAGGTGACAGTCAGGGCTACGAGCAGTACTTC
d_gene: .; v_gene: TRBV28; abundance: once; j_gene: TRBJ2-3; CDR3aa: CATVRTPTDTQYF; CDR3nt: TGTGCCACCGTTAGGACTCCCACAGATACGCAGTATTTT
d_gene: .; v_gene: TRBV5-5; abundance: .; j_gene: TRBJ2-7; CDR3aa: CASSLRWTGQLNYEQYF; CDR3nt: TGTGCCAGCAGCTTGAGGTGGACGGGACAACTAAACTACGAGCAGTACTTC
d_gene: .; v_gene: TRBV11-2; abundance: .; j_gene: TRBJ2-1; CDR3aa: CASSLSNEQFF; CDR3nt: TGTGCCAGCAGCTTGTCCAATGAGCAGTTCTTC
d_gene: .; v_gene: TRBV11-2; abundance: .; j_gene: TRBJ2-3; CDR3aa: CASSLGVLTDTQYF; CDR3nt: TGTGCCAGCAGCTTGGGGGTTCTGACAGATACGCAGTATTTT
d_gene: .; v_gene: TRBV5-5; abundance: .; j_gene: TRBJ1-1; CDR3aa: CASSLTANTEAFF; CDR3nt: TGTGCCAGCAGCTTGACGGCGAACACTGAAGCTTTCTTT
d_gene: .; v_gene: TRBV16; abundance: .; j_gene: TRBJ1-1; CDR3aa: CASSPRWGQANTEAFF; CDR3nt: TGTGCCAGCAGCCCCAGATGGGGGCAGGCGAACACTGAAGCTTTCTTT
d_gene: .; v_gene: TRBV10-2; abundance: .; j_gene: TRBJ2-2; CDR3aa: CASSEEQRTGELFF; CDR3nt: TGCGCCAGCAGTGAGGAACAGAGGACCGGGGAGCTGTTTTTT
d_gene: TRBD2; v_gene: TRBV5-6; abundance: .; j_gene: TRBJ2-1; CDR3aa: CASSLVGLASNEQFF; CDR3nt: TGTGCCAGCAGCCTGGTGGGACTAGCATCCAATGAGCAGTTCTTC
d_gene: .; v_gene: TRBV7-9; abundance: once; j_gene: TRBJ1-2; CDR3aa: CASSLGETVYGYTF; CDR3nt: TGTGCCAGCAGCTTAGGTGAGACAGTCTATGGCTACACCTTC
d_gene: .; v_gene: TRBV6-1; abundance: few; j_gene: TRBJ1-3; CDR3aa: CASSESLSSAGNTIYF; CDR3nt: TGTGCCAGCAGTGAATCGTTGTCGTCGGCTGGCAACACCATATATTTT
d_gene: .; v_gene: TRBV2; abundance: .; j_gene: TRBJ1-3; CDR3aa: CASSETGLSSGNTVYF; CDR3nt: TGTGCCAGCAGTGAAACCGGACTGAGCTCTGGAAACACCGTATATTTT